This record looks at one T cell receptor beta chain sequence and its context. Amplified TCR beta CDR3 regions were obtained using RNA transcripts as template. The library came from an HTBI-primed first-round RT-PCR and a second-round multiplex PCR. TCRdb recomputed calls from the multiplex PCR reads with MiXCR, one row per CDR3 protein. The repertoire holds around 590,000 distinct CDR3 sequences, with 35% to 40% as singletons. This sample stems from a study of Graves' ophthalmopathy and Graves' hyperthyroidism. Study summary: Over 18 months of follow-up, stable hyperthyroidism required that no ophthalmopathy appear.

J lost 5 bases, V lost 0 bases, and 7 bases had no gene match. The CDR3 length is 15 residues. Looked up from germline, CDR1 is GTSNPN and CDR2 is SVGIG (reference sequence). The V call is TRBV30, the J call TRBJ1-5, with 7 bases that match TRBD1. Sequencing was done on a sample of peripheral blood or thyroid tissue (not recorded which). The receptor was isolated from an adult man with Graves' hyperthyroidism. This chain's CDR3 is CAWSVKDRSDQPQHF. The CDR3 coding sequence is TGTGCCTGGAGTGTAAAGGACAGGAGCGATCAGCCCCAGCATTTT.